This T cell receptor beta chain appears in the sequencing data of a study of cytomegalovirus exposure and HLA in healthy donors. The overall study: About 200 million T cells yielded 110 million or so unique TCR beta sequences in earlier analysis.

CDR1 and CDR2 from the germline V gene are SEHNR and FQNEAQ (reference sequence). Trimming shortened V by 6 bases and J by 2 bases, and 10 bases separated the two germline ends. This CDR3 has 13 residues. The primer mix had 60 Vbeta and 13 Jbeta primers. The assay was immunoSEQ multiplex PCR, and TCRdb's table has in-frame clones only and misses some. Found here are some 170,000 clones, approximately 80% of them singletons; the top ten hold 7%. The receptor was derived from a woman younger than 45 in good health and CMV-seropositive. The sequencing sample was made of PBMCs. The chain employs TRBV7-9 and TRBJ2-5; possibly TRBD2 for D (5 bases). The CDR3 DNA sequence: TGTGCCAGCAGACGGACTTCGCAAGAGACCCAGTACTTC. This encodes CASRRTSQETQYF.